Listed below are T cell receptor beta chains from one sample, sequenced in a study of cytomegalovirus exposure and HLA in healthy donors. The protocol was immunoSEQ multiplex PCR, while the TCRdb copy is restricted to in-frame clones and leaves out a portion. Here the sample spans some 110,000 clones, about 80% being singletons. Sequenced input: PBMCs. These receptors were obtained from a woman younger than 35 in good health and CMV-seropositive. Both conserved end residues are part of each CDR3. A D gene is named only where the DNA matches it firmly. A row's size may be missing; if present it is once, few, many or a size class.

v_call	d_call	clone_size	j_call	cdr3_aa	cdr3_nt
TRBV28	.	.	TRBJ2-5	CASSSRDKALWETQYF	TGTGCCAGCAGTTCCCGGGACAAGGCCCTTTGGGAGACCCAGTACTTC
TRBV13	TRBD2	.	TRBJ2-1	CASSPPGLAGGNEQFF	TGTGCCAGCAGCCCGCCCGGACTAGCGGGAGGAAATGAGCAGTTCTTC
TRBV28	.	.	TRBJ2-3	CASSGAQGGTQYF	TGTGCCAGCTCAGGCGCCCAGGGGGGTACGCAGTATTTT
TRBV6-5	.	few	TRBJ2-7	CASSGGESYEQYF	TGTGCCAGCAGTGGAGGCGAATCCTACGAGCAGTACTTC
TRBV11-3	.	few	TRBJ2-7	CASSLGPGKTYEQYF	TGTGCCAGCAGCTTAGGTCCAGGAAAAACCTACGAGCAGTACTTC
TRBV7-3	.	once	TRBJ2-1	CASSSDSYNEQFF	TGTGCCAGCAGCTCAGACAGTTACAATGAGCAGTTCTTC
TRBV7-6	TRBD1	.	TRBJ1-4	CASSLRPGGAGTNEKLFF	TGTGCCAGCAGCTTAAGGCCAGGGGGCGCGGGAACTAATGAAAAACTGTTTTTT
TRBV9	TRBD2	.	TRBJ2-3	CASSVSLAGGPPDTQYF	TGTGCCAGCAGCGTAAGCCTAGCGGGAGGGCCCCCAGATACGCAGTATTTT
TRBV6-1	.	.	TRBJ1-2	CASSSTIYGYTF	TGTGCCAGCAGTTCGACAATCTATGGCTACACCTTC
TRBV6-6	.	.	TRBJ2-5	CASSHGVQLEETQYF	TGTGCCAGCAGCCACGGCGTACAACTAGAAGAGACCCAGTACTTC
TRBV2	.	.	TRBJ2-7	CASSDRTVTYEQYF	TGTGCCAGCAGTGATAGGACAGTAACCTACGAGCAGTACTTC
TRBV5-4	TRBD1	.	TRBJ1-1	CASSGGQLGNTEAFF	TGTGCCAGCAGCGGGGGACAGTTGGGGAACACTGAAGCTTTCTTT
TRBV4-1	TRBD1	few	TRBJ1-1	CASSQGSLRQGDEAFF	TGCGCCAGCAGCCAGGGATCCCTCCGACAGGGAGATGAAGCTTTCTTT
TRBV19	.	.	TRBJ2-7	CASSIGGTVTYEQYF	TGTGCCAGTAGTATCGGCGGGACAGTAACCTACGAGCAGTACTTC
TRBV27	TRBD1	.	TRBJ1-2	CASSLSSQGARLGGYTF	TGTGCCAGCAGTTTATCGTCCCAGGGGGCACGACTTGGTGGCTACACCTTC
TRBV5-1	.	once	TRBJ2-2	CASSLDGARGTGELFF	TGCGCCAGCAGCTTGGACGGAGCCAGGGGCACCGGGGAGCTGTTTTTT
TRBV28	TRBD1	.	TRBJ1-1	CASRISPGGNTEAFF	TGTGCCAGCAGGATCTCACCAGGGGGGAACACTGAAGCTTTCTTT
TRBV10-3	TRBD1	.	TRBJ1-5	CAISPERTGHSNQPQHF	TGTGCCATCAGTCCTGAGAGGACAGGGCATAGCAATCAGCCCCAGCATTTT
TRBV7-9	.	few	TRBJ1-5	CASSLEGAHQPQHF	TGTGCCAGCAGCTTGGAGGGTGCCCATCAGCCCCAGCATTTT
TRBV6-4	.	once	TRBJ2-1	CASSERGNYNEQFF	TGTGCCAGCAGTGAACGAGGTAACTACAATGAGCAGTTCTTC
TRBV6-5	TRBD1	.	TRBJ1-1	CASSYGDRENTEAFF	TGTGCCAGCAGTTACGGTGACAGGGAGAACACTGAAGCTTTCTTT
TRBV30	.	.	TRBJ1-3	CAWSDSYSGNTIYF	TGTGCCTGGAGTGACAGTTACTCTGGAAACACCATATATTTT
TRBV11-2	TRBD1	.	TRBJ1-2	CASRTGANYGYTF	TGTGCCAGCAGGACAGGGGCTAACTATGGCTACACCTTC
TRBV29-1	.	.	TRBJ1-1	CSVLQGPLNTEAFF	TGCAGCGTTCTCCAGGGGCCCCTGAACACTGAAGCTTTCTTT
TRBV5-6	.	.	TRBJ2-1	CASSSIATYNEQFF	TGTGCCAGCAGCTCAATAGCGACCTACAATGAGCAGTTCTTC
TRBV5-6	.	few	TRBJ1-2	CASSSTLSGGSHYGYTF	TGTGCCAGCAGCTCAACCCTCTCGGGAGGCAGCCACTATGGCTACACCTTC
TRBV10-3	TRBD2	.	TRBJ2-1	CAISWTSGTNEQFF	TGTGCCATCAGTTGGACTAGCGGGACCAATGAGCAGTTCTTC
TRBV25-1	.	.	TRBJ2-4	CASSPWKGENIQYF	TGTGCCAGCAGTCCGTGGAAGGGGGAAAACATTCAGTACTTC
TRBV6-5	.	.	TRBJ1-1	CASRQTGSPPEAFF	TGTGCCAGCAGGCAGACAGGATCTCCACCTGAAGCTTTCTTT
TRBV7-8	TRBD2	.	TRBJ2-1	CASSPRLAGTSYNEQFF	TGTGCCAGCAGCCCCAGACTAGCGGGAACCTCCTACAATGAGCAGTTCTTC
TRBV28	TRBD1	.	TRBJ1-2	CASRPGGSSWGYTF	TGTGCCAGCAGGCCAGGGGGGTCGTCCTGGGGCTACACCTTC
TRBV5-1	.	.	TRBJ1-2	CASSLDRMGYTF	TGCGCCAGCAGCTTGGACAGAATGGGCTACACCTTC
TRBV6-6	TRBD2	few	TRBJ2-5	CENEPGLAMEETQYF	TGTGAGAACGAACCGGGACTAGCGATGGAAGAGACCCAGTACTTC
TRBV2	TRBD1	.	TRBJ1-1	CASFGTVRTEAFF	TGTGCCAGCTTCGGGACAGTGAGGACTGAAGCTTTCTTT
TRBV19	TRBD1	.	TRBJ1-5	CASSIEGQGAPGPQHF	TGTGCCAGTAGTATCGAGGGACAGGGGGCGCCTGGGCCCCAGCATTTT
TRBV11-2	TRBD1	.	TRBJ1-4	CASSPIPGQEREKLFF	TGTGCCAGCAGTCCAATTCCGGGACAGGAGCGTGAAAAACTGTTTTTT
TRBV6-5	.	few	TRBJ2-3	CASSFGGFPDTQYF	TGTGCCAGCAGTTTCGGGGGTTTCCCAGATACGCAGTATTTT
TRBV7-8	.	few	TRBJ2-5	CASSFLGGTFQETQYF	TGTGCCAGCAGCTTCCTAGGCGGGACCTTCCAAGAGACCCAGTACTTC
TRBV5-1	TRBD2	few	TRBJ2-3	CASSFSLAGNTDTQYF	TGCGCCAGCAGCTTCTCTCTAGCGGGAAACACAGATACGCAGTATTTT
TRBV7-9	TRBD2	.	TRBJ2-3	CASPGGGPDTQYF	TGTGCCAGCCCGGGGGGAGGGCCAGATACGCAGTATTTT
TRBV5-1	.	.	TRBJ1-5	CASSFSGGGQPQHF	TGCGCCAGCAGCTTTTCGGGGGGAGGGCAGCCCCAGCATTTT
TRBV21-1	.	.	TRBJ1-2	CASSPRGQRLCGGYTF	TGTGCCAGCAGCCCCAGAGGACAGCGCCTATGTGGAGGCTACACCTTC
TRBV4-1	TRBD2	.	TRBJ2-1	CASSQDLAGAREQFF	TGCGCCAGCAGCCAAGATCTTGCGGGAGCACGAGAGCAGTTCTTC
TRBV7-9	TRBD2	.	TRBJ2-6	CASSLGTSGYTSGANVLTF	TGTGCCAGCAGCTTAGGGACTAGCGGGTACACCTCTGGGGCCAACGTCCTGACTTTC
TRBV19	.	few	TRBJ2-2	CASTELPGELFF	TGTGCCAGTACCGAACTCCCCGGGGAGCTGTTTTTT
TRBV5-1	TRBD2	.	TRBJ2-7	CASSLALAANYEQYF	TGCGCCAGCAGCTTGGCCCTAGCGGCTAACTACGAGCAGTACTTC
TRBV5-1	TRBD2	.	TRBJ2-3	CASSLEGGRADTQYF	TGCGCCAGCAGCTTGGAGGGCGGGAGGGCAGATACGCAGTATTTT
TRBV27	.	.	TRBJ2-3	CASSADLLTGSTDTQYF	TGTGCCAGCAGTGCAGACCTTTTGACAGGATCCACAGATACGCAGTATTTT
TRBV7-9	.	.	TRBJ1-4	CASSLGTTAPGKLFF	TGTGCCAGCAGCTTAGGGACAACAGCTCCGGGAAAACTGTTTTTT
TRBV2	TRBD2	.	TRBJ2-7	CASNGLAGVLYEQYF	TGTGCCAGCAATGGACTAGCGGGAGTGTTATACGAGCAGTACTTC